This note documents a single T cell receptor beta chain sequence. Its target is unknown. Germline CDR1 is MNHEY and CDR2 is SMNVEV (reference sequence). V lost 6 bases, J lost 4 bases, and 6 bases stayed unmatched. The CDR3 covers 15 residues. In the original processing: Filtering differed because ImmunoSEQ produced junction-only sequences that carried no quality scores. TCRdb's table, derived via immunoSEQ multiplex PCR, lists solely in-frame clones and lacks some. From that table come the V and J calls and clone size; the DNA was used to work out D and trimming. The sample holds 2 million to 3 million clones, approximately 93% seen once. The data originate from a study of shared clonotypes between healthy human individuals. Broader study findings: Naive subsets generally had larger estimated richness than memory subsets. The study sampled only blood, and tissue repertoires likely differ.

This TCR came from a man aged 18 to 29 in good health. Some clones in this sample may be carry-over from other donors' samples. Sequencing was done on a sample of naive CD4+ T cells from PBMCs. Indicated subset: CD45RA+ positively selected. This chain connects TRBV27 to TRBJ2-1; 10 bases line up with TRBD2. CDR3 DNA: TGTGCCAGCAGCTCAGGACTAGCGGAGTACAATGAGCAGTTCTTC. Residues: CASSSGLAEYNEQFF.